This T cell receptor beta chain was recovered during a study of human T cells and chemical hapten exposure. Study summary: Across its roughly 24 weeks, the study gave patients weekly diphenylcyclopropenone doses to the scalp. Enrolled patients were predominantly female and had alopecia areata, totalis or universalis. Study findings and constraints: Those TCRs sitting above 1 in 1000 frequency stayed the same with DPC sensitization.

Time point meaning: pre-sensitization, week 0. The treatment is: therapeutic diphenylcyclopropenone sensitization with weekly scalp DPC. Total RNA came from unfractionated whole blood. TCRdb itself ran the RACE reads through MiXCR, one entry per CDR3 protein. The data show a few hundred thousand distinct CDR3 sequences, about 5% seen once. V was pared by 0 bases and J by 7 bases, with 9 bases of the junction left unmatched. This CDR3 has 17 residues. Germline CDR1 reads SGHAT; CDR2 reads FQNNGV. Details on this clonotype: The antigen is undetermined.

This sequence originates from a woman between 18 and 29 years old with alopecia areata. Some clones in this sample may be carry-over from other donors' samples. The chain uses TRBV11-2 and TRBJ1-6; 7 bases line up with TRBD1. Sequences were derived from whole blood, sampled in connection with sensitization to the hapten diphenylcyclopropenone (DPC). In nucleotides, the CDR3 is TGTGCCAGCAGCTTAGAGGCAGGGGGTCGAGGGAATTCACCCCTCCACTTT. This gives the protein CASSLEAGGRGNSPLHF.